The 25 T cell receptor beta chains given below trace back to one sample, sequenced in a study of spatial heterogeneity in lung cancer. This sample's time point: sample taken at primary tumor resection. General observations from the study: Expanded intratumoral alpha and beta TCR counts tracked tumor mutation counts.

TCRdb re-called the 5' RACE reads through MiXCR, storing one row per CDR3 protein. The repertoire holds fewer than 11,000 distinct CDR3 sequences, with around 12% as singletons. These TCRs' antigens remain unknown. The starting material was lung tumor tissue, obtained at surgery. The source of these receptors is a male donor with early-stage non-small cell lung cancer.

By its share, this clonotype is medium-sized (0.01 to 0.1%). A library made for alpha chains picked up this beta chain off target, so its size means little. The V gene is TRBV3-1, the J gene TRBJ1-4; a possible D gene is TRBD1 (6 bases). The V gene lost 1 base and the J gene lost 10 bases, with 16 bases spanning the gap. Germline-derived CDR1 and CDR2 are LGHDT and YNNKEL (reference sequence). CDR3 size: 15 residues. The CDR3 protein is CASSQGSAGEVKLFF. Written as DNA, the CDR3 is TGTGCCAGCAGCCAAGGGAGCGCAGGGGAGGTAAAACTGTTTTTT.

This clonotype was observed at least ten times. This beta chain turned up in a library designed for alpha chains; as an off-target read, its abundance says little. The chain employs TRBV12-3 or TRBV12-4 and TRBJ2-7; D unresolved. Trimming removed 5 bases from V and 1 base from J, with 12 bases in between. CDR3 length equals 14 residues. DNA of the CDR3: TGTGCCAGCAGTACAAGCCTAGTATCCTACGAGCAGTACTTC. Translating it yields CASSTSLVSYEQYF.

In this sample, this clonotype turned up many times. Found in a library prepared for alpha chains, this beta chain is an off-target read, and its abundance has little meaning. The chain has TRBV9 and TRBJ2-5; 7 bases agree with TRBD2. The CDR3 runs to 14 residues. Germline V lookup: CDR1 SGDLS, CDR2 YYNGEE. The ends lost 4 bases at V and 5 bases at J; junction bases unmatched: 8. The CDR3 protein is CASSPSGRDETQYF. The DNA for the CDR3 is TGTGCCAGCAGCCCATCAGGGAGGGACGAGACCCAGTACTTC. Full variable domain (rest looked up from reference TRBV9 and TRBJ2-5): DSGVTQTPKHLITATGQRVTLRCSPRSGDLSVYWYQQSLDQGLQFLIQYYNGEERAKGNILERFSAQQFPDLHSELNLSSLELGDSALYFCASSPSGRDETQYFGPGTRLLVL.

Turning to this clonotype: This beta chain came through as a stray read in a library set up for alpha chains, and its size says little. The V and J genes are TRBV2 and TRBJ1-1; 12 bases map to TRBD1. The CDR3 totals 18 residues. CDR1 and CDR2 from the germline V gene are SNHLY and FYNNEI. After removal of 10 bases from V and 5 bases from J, the junction contained 20 bases not matched to a gene. The CDR3 loop reads CATSSHPGQGAGGTEAFF. Written as DNA, the CDR3 is TGTGCCACCTCTTCTCACCCGGGACAGGGGGCCGGAGGTACTGAAGCTTTCTTT.

This clonotype is labeled medium-sized (0.01 to 0.1%). With the library built for alpha chains, this beta chain is off target and its frequency is not meaningful. J is TRBJ1-5 and V is TRBV10-3; 9 bases are shared with TRBD1. With V trimmed by 5 bases and J by 4 bases, 6 bases remained unmatched. The germline V gene encodes CDR1 ENHRY and CDR2 SYGVKD. This CDR3 contains 15 residues. The CDR3 region has the DNA TGTGCCATCAGTTCCGGGACAGGGTTGAATCAGCCCCAGCATTTT. Its protein product is CAISSGTGLNQPQHF.

This clonotype is classed as medium-sized (0.01 to 0.1%). This beta chain is an unintended read in a library built for alpha chains; its size means little. The V and J genes are TRBV27 and TRBJ2-1; TRBD1 agrees at 7 bases. V lost 5 bases to trimming and J lost 4 bases; unmatched junction nucleotides: 5. This CDR3 is 14 amino acids long. Germline V CDR1 and CDR2: MNHEY, SMNVEV (reference sequence). CDR3 DNA sequence: TGTGCCAGCAGTATTAACAGGGGATACAATGAGCAGTTCTTC. Translation: CASSINRGYNEQFF.

This clonotype was seen repeatedly, ten times or more. In a library made to pick up alpha chains, this beta chain is a stray read with a size that means little. This chain connects TRBV5-1 to TRBJ2-5; no clear D gene. Trimming took off 1 base at V and 2 bases at J, with 6 bases between the two ends. The germline V gene encodes CDR1 SGHRS and CDR2 YFSETQ. The CDR3 has 13 amino acids. The CDR3 DNA reads TGCGCCAGCAGCTTGACTTTACAAGAGACCCAGTACTTC. Translation gives CASSLTLQETQYF. The full variable domain, with the rest looked up from reference TRBV5-1 and TRBJ2-5, is KAGVTQTPRYLIKTRGQQVTLSCSPISGHRSVSWYQQTPGQGLQFLFEYFSETQRNKGNFPGRFSGRQFSNSRSEMNVSTLELGDSALYLCASSLTLQETQYFGPGTRLLVL.

By sample fraction, this clonotype is medium-sized. Since it is a stray read in a library aimed at alpha chains, this beta chain has a size that is not meaningful. CDR3 amino acids: CASSLASNQPQHF. DNA of the CDR3: TGTGCCAGCAGCTTAGCATCTAATCAGCCCCAGCATTTT. The genes are TRBV7-9 and TRBJ1-5, with no clear D. The CDR3 runs to 13 residues. V lost 0 bases and J 4 bases, leaving 4 bases between the germline ends. Germline CDR1 reads SEHNR; CDR2 reads FQNEAQ (reference sequence).

On this clonotype itself: Being off target in a library aimed at alpha chains, this beta chain has a size of little meaning. The V gene is TRBV30, the J gene TRBJ2-1; D possibly corresponds to TRBD2 (6 bases). The CDR3 totals 15 residues. V was cut by 4 bases and J by 0 bases, with 13 bases left in between. CDR1 is GTSNPN, CDR2 SVGIG, per germline (reference sequence). CDR3 in amino acids: CAWTSAQSSYNEQFF. As DNA, the CDR3 is TGTGCCTGGACTAGCGCCCAGAGCTCCTACAATGAGCAGTTCTTC.

This clonotype was seen repeatedly, ten times or more. Little can be read into the size of this beta chain, an off-target read in a library designed for alpha chains. V usage is TRBV5-1 and J usage is TRBJ2-3, with 11 bases that match TRBD1. J lost 4 bases, V lost 3 bases, and 10 bases had no gene match. Germline V gene sequence: CDR1 SGHRS, CDR2 YFSETQ. The CDR3 extends over 17 amino acids. The DNA of the CDR3 is TGCGCCAGCAGCTACGGACTCGGACAGGGGGCGGCAGATACGCAGTATTTT. Translation: CASSYGLGQGAADTQYF.

By share of the sample, this clonotype is medium-sized. This beta chain appears as a stray read in a library generated for alpha chains; its size is not informative. This chain joins TRBV6-5 and TRBJ2-1; D is unclear. This CDR3 is built from 14 residues. Germline V CDR1 and CDR2: MNHEY, SVGAGI. V lost 5 bases and J lost 7, with 15 bases in between. The chain's CDR3 is CASSLYPTRNEQFF. The DNA for the CDR3 is TGTGCCAGCAGTCTATATCCGACGAGGAATGAGCAGTTCTTC.

This clonotype is medium-sized. A library prepared for alpha chains yielded this beta chain as an off-target read; its size is of little meaning. The rearrangement joins TRBV5-1 to TRBJ2-7; maybe TRBD1 (6 bases). The CDR3 extends over 13 amino acids. Germline-derived CDR1 and CDR2 are SGHRS and YFSETQ. Trimming shortened V by 7 bases and J by 6 bases, and 17 bases separated the two germline ends. The CDR3 DNA is TGCGCCAGCTCCAGAAAACAGGGATCCGAGCAGTACTTC. Its protein product is CASSRKQGSEQYF.

There are many counts of this clonotype. Because this beta chain is a stray read in a library intended to capture alpha chains, its abundance should not be given much weight. V is TRBV2 and J is TRBJ1-2; 8 positions match TRBD1. In germline, CDR1 is SNHLY, CDR2 FYNNEI. The CDR3 length is 15 residues. The ends lost 6 bases at V and 7 bases at J; junction bases unmatched: 13. The CDR3 spells CASSAWDRSGGGYTF. The CDR3, as DNA: TGTGCCAGCAGCGCCTGGGACAGGAGTGGGGGTGGCTACACCTTC.

This clonotype is classed as medium-sized. Little can be read into the size of this beta chain, an off-target read in a library designed for alpha chains. The chain couples TRBV14 to TRBJ2-1; D may correspond to TRBD1 or TRBD2 (7 bases each). The V end was cut by 0 bases, the J end by 9 bases, with 12 bases between. The CDR3 consists of 14 residues. Germline V gives CDR1 SGHDN, CDR2 FVKESK. The DNA of the CDR3 is TGTGCCAGCAGCCAAGACAGGGGGGGTAGTGAGCAGTTCTTC. It translates to CASSQDRGGSEQFF.

This clonotype was detected many times. This beta chain was picked up by a library intended for alpha chains and is off target, so its count carries little meaning. The chain couples TRBV27 to TRBJ2-5; 9 bases match TRBD2. The trim removed 2 bases at V and 5 bases at J, leaving 6 bases unmatched. Per germline, CDR1 MNHEY and CDR2 SMNVEV (reference sequence). The CDR3 has 15 residues. DNA of the CDR3: TGTGCCAGCAGTTTAGGGGGACTAGCCAGGGAGACCCAGTACTTC. Its protein product is CASSLGGLARETQYF.

This clonotype was found many times. The library was designed around alpha chains, so this beta chain is a stray read whose abundance carries little weight. The V gene is TRBV5-4, the J gene TRBJ2-7; 7 bases fit TRBD2. CDR3 length: 15 residues. V was pared by 5 bases and J by 3 bases, with 11 bases of the junction left unmatched. Germline V gene lookup returns CDR1 SGHNT and CDR2 YYREEE (reference sequence). The CDR3 DNA follows: TGTGCCAGCAGTGACGAGCGGGATGGTTTCTACGAGCAGTACTTC. Protein sequence: CASSDERDGFYEQYF.

This clonotype was recorded many times. This beta chain was picked up by a library intended for alpha chains and is off target, so its count carries little meaning. This sequence joins TRBV7-2 and TRBJ2-3; 8 nucleotides line up with TRBD2. Germline loops: CDR1 SGHTA, CDR2 FQGNSA. The J segment lost 1 base and the V segment lost 5 bases, leaving 2 bases of the junction unmatched. CDR3 size: 14 residues. The CDR3 DNA reads as TGTGCCAGCAGCCGTAGCGGGGGCACAGATACGCAGTATTTT. It yields the protein CASSRSGGTDTQYF. The full variable domain, its missing parts supplied by reference TRBV7-2 and TRBJ2-3, is GAGVSQSPSNKVTEKGKDVELRCDPISGHTALYWYRQSLGQGLEFLIYFQGNSAPDKSGLPSDRFSAERTGGSVSTLTIQRTQQEDSAVYLCASSRSGGTDTQYFGPGTRLTVL.

About this clonotype itself: As an off-target read in a library built for alpha chains, this beta chain has a frequency of little significance. V usage is TRBV7-2 and J usage is TRBJ2-7; D not resolved. This CDR3 spans 12 amino acids. Per germline, CDR1 SGHTA and CDR2 FQGNSA. V was shortened by 1 base and J by 4 bases, with 5 bases between the two germline ends. The CDR3 DNA reads as TGTGCCAGCAGCTTAGTCGAATACGAGCAGTACTTC. Protein product: CASSLVEYEQYF.

Points on this clonotype: This beta chain is a stray read from a library made for alpha chains; its abundance is not meaningful. The rearrangement links TRBV20-1 to TRBJ2-6, with 8 positions matching TRBD2. V trimming: 6 bases; J trimming: 7 bases; junction bases outside the gene matches: 17. CDR1 and CDR2 from the germline V gene are DFQATT and SNEGSKA (reference sequence). The CDR3 is 17 residues long. CDR3 in DNA: TGCAGTGCGGGTCAAGCGGGAGATCGGGGTGGAGCCAACGTCCTGACTTTC. Its protein is CSAGQAGDRGGANVLTF.

By share, this clonotype counts as medium-sized. As an off-target read in a library built for alpha chains, this beta chain has a frequency of little significance. The J gene is TRBJ2-7, the V gene TRBV5-1, with D perhaps matching TRBD2 (5 bases). V lost 4 bases to trimming and J lost 2 bases, with 16 bases between them. This CDR3 has 15 amino acids. Germline values: CDR1 SGHRS, CDR2 YFSETQ. CDR3 bases: TGCGCCAGCAGCCCGGACCCGGGGTCGGCCTACGAGCAGTACTTC. This sequence encodes CASSPDPGSAYEQYF.

This clonotype showed up many times. This beta chain is a stray sequence in a library constructed for alpha chains; its clone size is not meaningful. The chain joins TRBV6-2 or TRBV6-3 to TRBJ2-7; D ambiguous. The CDR3 totals 13 residues. V was shortened by 0 bases and J by 1 base, with 4 bases between the two germline ends. Germline V lookup: CDR1 MNHEY, CDR2 SVGEGT. The CDR3 reads CASSYSGSYEQYF. The CDR3 nucleotides are TGTGCCAGCAGTTACTCTGGTTCCTACGAGCAGTACTTC.

Within the sample, this clonotype is medium-sized. This beta chain appears as a stray read in a library generated for alpha chains; its size is not informative. The J gene is TRBJ2-7, the V gene TRBV6-2 or TRBV6-3; no definite D call. This CDR3 is 14 amino acids long. CDR1 and CDR2 (germline): MNHEY, SVGEGT. V was shortened by 6 bases and J by 5 bases, with 17 bases between the two germline ends. In DNA form, the CDR3 reads TGTGCCAGCAGAGTTTTGGGGATTCGGGACGAGCAGTACTTC. It codes for CASRVLGIRDEQYF.

This clonotype was recorded many times. This beta chain is a stray sequence in a library constructed for alpha chains; its clone size is not meaningful. This chain connects TRBV7-2 to TRBJ2-3; TRBD2 aligns across 7 bases. CDR1 and CDR2 from the germline V gene are SGHTA and FQGNSA. CDR3 length: 15 residues. With V trimmed by 5 bases and J by 4 bases, 9 bases remained unmatched. The chain's CDR3 is CASSLGGSGADTQYF. The CDR3 DNA is TGTGCCAGCAGCCTGGGCGGGAGCGGGGCAGATACGCAGTATTTT.

There are many counts of this clonotype. The size of this beta chain means little, since it is a stray read in a library made for alpha chains. The chain combines TRBV5-1 with TRBJ2-7, with TRBD2 identical over 10 bases. Per the germline V gene, CDR1 is SGHRS and CDR2 is YFSETQ. CDR3 length: 19 residues. Trimming cost V 0 bases and J 0 bases; bases outside gene matches: 12. The CDR3 here is CASSLDSSGSAFSSYEQYF. The CDR3 nucleotides read TGCGCCAGCAGCTTGGACTCTAGCGGGAGTGCCTTTAGCTCCTACGAGCAGTACTTC.

By sample fraction, this clonotype is medium-sized. The library was built for alpha chains, so this beta chain is an off-target read and its size means little. The chain employs TRBV7-2 and TRBJ1-4; TRBD1 matches at 7 bases. J lost 4 bases, V lost 1 base, and 3 bases had no gene match. The germline V gene encodes CDR1 SGHTA and CDR2 FQGNSA. The CDR3 runs to 15 residues. CDR3 DNA: TGTGCCAGCAGCTTAGACGGACAGGTTAATGAAAAACTGTTTTTT. Residues: CASSLDGQVNEKLFF.